Listed here are 2 T cell receptor beta chains from one sample, sequenced in a study of beta chain features in type 1 diabetes. No antigen is known for these receptors. The study reverse transcribed the entire isolated RNA, so it sequenced expressed TCRB transcripts. Sequencing was performed with immunoSEQ multiplex PCR; in TCRdb, only in-frame clones are kept and a portion is missing. This sample has 250,000 to 350,000 clones; around 15% occur once, and the top ten carry less than 0.02%. General study points: People with Type 1 diabetes carried modestly yet significantly shorter TCRB CDR3s in all four CD4+ subsets.

Material for sequencing was naive CD4+ T cells from blood. The receptors derive from a man aged 30 to 39 with type 1 diabetes.

This clone appeared a few times. V gene TRBV15 combines with J gene TRBJ2-7, with 7 bases aligning to TRBD1. Per the germline V gene, CDR1 is LNHNV and CDR2 is YYDKDF (reference sequence). The CDR3 loop spans 15 amino acids. V was clipped by 8 bases and J by 1 base; unmatched bases: 11. The CDR3 reads CATGLGTAVSYEQYF. The CDR3, as DNA: TGTGCCACCGGCCTCGGGACAGCAGTTTCCTACGAGCAGTACTTC.

The rearrangement links TRBV7-2 to TRBJ2-3; D is unresolved. This CDR3 region has 12 residues. Trimming removed 5 bases from V and 2 bases from J, with 5 bases in between. Germline V gives CDR1 SGHTA, CDR2 FQGNSA. CDR3 DNA sequence: TGTGCCAGCAGCCCTTCCACAGATACGCAGTATTTT. Translating gives CASSPSTDTQYF.